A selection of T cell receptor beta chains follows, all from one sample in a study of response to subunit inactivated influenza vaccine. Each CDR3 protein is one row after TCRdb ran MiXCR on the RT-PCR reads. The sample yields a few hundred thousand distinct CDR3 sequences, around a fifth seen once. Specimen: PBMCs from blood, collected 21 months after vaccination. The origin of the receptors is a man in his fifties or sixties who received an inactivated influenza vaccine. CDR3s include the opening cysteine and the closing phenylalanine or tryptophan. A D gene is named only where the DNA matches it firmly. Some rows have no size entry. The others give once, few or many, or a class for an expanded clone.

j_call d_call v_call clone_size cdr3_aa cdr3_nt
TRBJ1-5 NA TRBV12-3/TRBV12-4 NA CASSRTESNQPKHF TGTGCCAGCAGCCGGACAGAGAGCAATCAGCCCAAGCATTTT
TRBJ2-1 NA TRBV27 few CASSLNRAYNEQFF TGTGCCAGCAGTTTAAACAGGGCTTACAATGAGCAGTTCTTC
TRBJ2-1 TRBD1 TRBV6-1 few CASRPWTGGDNEQFF TGTGCCAGCAGACCCTGGACAGGGGGAGACAATGAGCAGTTCTTC
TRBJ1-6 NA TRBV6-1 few CASSEFMDSPLHF TGTGCCAGCAGTGAATTTATGGATTCACCCCTCCACTTT
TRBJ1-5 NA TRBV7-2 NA CASSYRHTGGNQPQHF TGTGCCAGCAGCTATAGACATACCGGCGGGAATCAGCCCCAGCATTTT
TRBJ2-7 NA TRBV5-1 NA CASSFSGVSGYEQYF TGCGCCAGCAGCTTCTCAGGAGTCTCGGGCTACGAGCAGTACTTC
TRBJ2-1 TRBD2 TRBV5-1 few CASSIGLALGNEQFF TGCGCCAGCAGCATAGGACTAGCGCTAGGGAATGAGCAGTTCTTC
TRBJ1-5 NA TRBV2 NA CASSATDQPQHF TGTGCCAGCAGTGCTACCGATCAGCCCCAGCATTTT
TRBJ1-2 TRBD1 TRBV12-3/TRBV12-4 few CASGILDRVGNYGYTF TGTGCCAGCGGGATCTTGGACAGGGTCGGTAACTATGGCTACACCTTC
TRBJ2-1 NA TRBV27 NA CASSSPTVTSYNEQFF TGTGCCAGCAGTTCCCCGACAGTTACCTCCTACAATGAGCAGTTCTTC
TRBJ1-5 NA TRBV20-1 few CSATTGRTDPGGPQHF TGCAGTGCTACCACAGGACGGACGGATCCGGGTGGGCCCCAGCATTTT
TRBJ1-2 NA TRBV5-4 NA CASSTSGKPYYGYTF TGTGCCAGCAGCACTTCAGGGAAGCCCTACTATGGCTACACCTTC
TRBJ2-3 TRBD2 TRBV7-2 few CASSGQAGLDTQYF TGTGCCAGCAGCGGTCAAGCGGGGTTAGATACGCAGTATTTT
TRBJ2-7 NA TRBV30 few CALTVTSYEQYF TGTGCCTTGACGGTGACATCCTACGAGCAGTACTTC
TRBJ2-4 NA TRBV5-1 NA CASSLEVRGSNIQYF TGCGCCAGCAGCTTGGAAGTTAGGGGATCAAACATTCAGTACTTC
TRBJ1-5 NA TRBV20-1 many CSASRQDPNQPQHF TGCAGTGCTAGTCGTCAGGACCCCAATCAGCCCCAGCATTTT
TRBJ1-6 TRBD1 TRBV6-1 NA CATFRSGQGRTLHF TGTGCCACCTTTAGGTCCGGACAGGGGAGAACCCTCCACTTT
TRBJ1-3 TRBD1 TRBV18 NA CASALTGAGGNTIYF TGTGCCAGCGCCCTGACAGGGGCGGGAGGAAACACCATATATTTT
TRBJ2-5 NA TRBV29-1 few CSVEPGYETQYF TGCAGCGTTGAACCGGGATATGAGACCCAGTACTTC
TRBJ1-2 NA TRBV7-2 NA CASSQAPGQANYGYTF TGTGCCAGCAGCCAAGCCCCGGGTCAGGCCAACTATGGCTACACCTTC
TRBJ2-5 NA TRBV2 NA CASTNRGDGSTTQYF TGTGCCAGCACCAATAGAGGGGACGGTTCAACGACCCAGTACTTC
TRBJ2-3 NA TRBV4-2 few CASSQDVGLGTDTQYF TGTGCCAGCAGCCAAGATGTGGGGCTGGGCACAGATACGCAGTATTTT